Following are 18 T cell receptor beta chains from one sample sequenced in a study of identical twins. TCRdb processed the 5' RACE reads anew with MiXCR; each CDR3 protein has one entry. The sample has about 570,000 distinct CDR3 sequences; around 9.6% are singletons. The data were also submitted as part of a second study, on yellow fever vaccine responses in identical twins.

Sequencing used PBMCs. The receptors here all came from a woman between 18 and 29 years old in good health.

In DNA, the CDR3 is TGTGCCAGCAGTCCCGGACAGGGGACGAAAGCTTTCTTT. It yields the protein CASSPGQGTKAFF. This sequence joins TRBV27 and TRBJ1-1; 9 bases match TRBD1. This CDR3 contains 13 residues. CDR1 is MNHEY, CDR2 SMNVEV, per germline (reference sequence). J gave up 9 bases and V 5 bases, and 7 bases lay outside the gene matches.

This clonotype was recorded many times. The chain couples TRBV29-1 to TRBJ2-7; 7 nucleotides agree with TRBD1. Germline assignment: CDR1 SQVTM and CDR2 ANQGSEA. There are 11 residues in the CDR3. The trim removed 7 bases at V and 5 bases at J, leaving 5 bases unmatched. CDR3 amino acids: CSARQGHEQYF. DNA of the CDR3: TGCAGCGCAAGACAGGGCCACGAGCAGTACTTC.

This clonotype was detected a few times. The rearrangement uses TRBV9 and TRBJ2-3; no clear D gene. CDR1 and CDR2 (germline): SGDLS, YYNGEE. Trimming pared 0 bases from V and 2 bases from J, leaving 4 bases between. The CDR3 is 13 amino acids. CDR3 DNA sequence: TGTGCCAGCAGCGTAGCCACCACAGATACGCAGTATTTT. This encodes CASSVATTDTQYF.

This sequence joins TRBV5-1 and TRBJ2-3; D is perhaps TRBD2 (5 bases). The CDR3 runs to 16 residues. Germline-derived CDR1 and CDR2 are SGHRS and YFSETQ. Trimming removed 4 bases at V and 1 base at J, with 16 bases between. CDR3 loop: CASSPGMGPGTDTQYF. The DNA for the CDR3 is TGCGCCAGCAGCCCGGGGATGGGTCCTGGCACAGATACGCAGTATTTT.

The gene calls are TRBV5-4 and TRBJ1-2; D is ambiguous. Per the germline V gene, CDR1 is SGHNT and CDR2 is YYREEE (reference sequence). Trimming took 4 bases from V and 4 from J, leaving 11 bases between them. CDR3 length equals 13 residues. In DNA form, the CDR3 reads TGTGCCAGCAGCCTCCGAGAAGGCTATGGCTACACCTTC. Amino acid sequence: CASSLREGYGYTF.

This clonotype was observed a few times. The J gene is TRBJ2-2, the V gene TRBV6-1; 9 bases align to TRBD2. This CDR3 comprises 15 residues. Germline V gene data show CDR1 as MNHNS and CDR2 as SASEGT. V was pared by 8 bases and J by 3 bases, with 7 bases of the junction left unmatched. CDR3 sequence reads: CASSRGGVDTGELFF. CDR3 bases: TGTGCCAGCTCCCGCGGGGGGGTAGACACCGGGGAGCTGTTTTTT.

The chain couples TRBV2 to TRBJ2-7, with D perhaps matching TRBD2 (6 bases). V gave up 5 bases and J gave up 1 base, with 18 bases separating them. This CDR3 is 16 amino acids long. Germline V lookup: CDR1 SNHLY, CDR2 FYNNEI. The CDR3 DNA reads as TGTGCCAGCAGTCTCGGTTTCGGGGGTCGGTCCTACGAGCAGTACTTC. Its translation is CASSLGFGGRSYEQYF. The full variable domain, in which reference TRBV2 and TRBJ2-7 provide the parts outside the CDR3, is EPEVTQTPSHQVTQMGQEVILRCVPISNHLYFYWYRQILGQKVEFLVSFYNNEISEKSEIFDDQFSVERPDGSNFTLKIRSTKLEDSAMYFCASSLGFGGRSYEQYFGPGTRLTVT.

This clonotype was counted only a few times. The rearrangement joins TRBV11-2 to TRBJ2-1, with 7 bases fitting TRBD1. This CDR3 has 16 residues. Germline trimming cut 1 base from V and 0 bases from J; bases unmatched to any gene: 3. Germline CDR1 is SGHAT and CDR2 is FQNNGV. Here the CDR3 reads CASSLGGTASYNEQFF. DNA for the CDR3: TGTGCCAGCAGCTTAGGGGGGACAGCCTCCTACAATGAGCAGTTCTTC.

This chain joins TRBV12-3 or TRBV12-4 and TRBJ2-2, with D perhaps TRBD2 (6 bases). Trimming pared 3 bases from V and 7 bases from J, leaving 12 bases between. The CDR3 spans 14 residues. In DNA, the CDR3 is TGTGCCAGCAGTTTCGGTCTGGGGGGCGGGGAGCTGTTTTTT. Its translation is CASSFGLGGGELFF.

This clonotype was detected ten times or more. The rearrangement uses TRBV20-1 and TRBJ1-2; tentatively, D is TRBD1 (5 bases). This CDR3 spans 13 amino acids. Germline V gene sequence: CDR1 DFQATT, CDR2 SNEGSKA (reference sequence). Trimming cost V 1 base and J 7 bases, with 13 bases left between them. The CDR3 region has the DNA TGCAGTGCTAGAGTGGGGGAAGGGTTTGGCTACACCTTC. It specifies CSARVGEGFGYTF.

This clonotype was counted many times. The chain joins TRBV12-3 or TRBV12-4 to TRBJ2-7, with TRBD1 as a possible D gene (6 bases). CDR3 length equals 16 residues. Trimming removed 4 bases from V and 0 bases from J, with 16 bases in between. DNA of the CDR3: TGTGCCAGCAGTTCAAACAGGGCCTACACCTCCTACGAGCAGTACTTC. Protein product: CASSSNRAYTSYEQYF.

This clonotype appeared many times. The gene calls are TRBV4-1 and TRBJ2-7; D may be TRBD2 (6 bases). This CDR3 is built from 14 residues. Germline V gene sequence: CDR1 MGHRA, CDR2 YSYEKL. Trimming took off 4 bases at V and 3 bases at J, with 13 bases between the two ends. The CDR3 sequence: CASSPIPGVYEQYF. The CDR3 coding sequence is TGCGCCAGCAGCCCCATCCCGGGGGTCTACGAGCAGTACTTC.

The sample holds a few counts of this clonotype. This rearrangement joins TRBV6-1 to TRBJ2-3, with D perhaps TRBD1 (5 bases). Germline assignment: CDR1 MNHNS and CDR2 SASEGT. V was cut by 5 bases and J by 6 bases, with 18 bases left in between. The length of the CDR3 is 15 residues. The CDR3 bases are TGTGCCAGCAGTACCCTGGACCTCCCAGGGGATACGCAGTATTTT. It codes for CASSTLDLPGDTQYF.

This rearrangement joins TRBV12-3 or TRBV12-4 to TRBJ1-2; a weak D match, TRBD1 (6 bases). The CDR3 covers 13 residues. V lost 2 bases and J 8 bases, leaving 12 bases between the germline ends. CDR3 loop: CASSLPGAQGYTF. CDR3 sequence (DNA): TGTGCCAGCAGTTTACCGGGGGCGCAAGGCTACACCTTC.

This clonotype came up a few times. The chain links TRBV20-1 to TRBJ2-7, with 11 bases matching TRBD1. This CDR3 has 15 amino acids. Germline CDR1 and CDR2: DFQATT and SNEGSKA (reference sequence). Trimming took 0 bases from V and 3 from J; bases not matched to a gene: 4. The CDR3 region has the DNA TGCAGTGCTAGAGATAAGGGACAGGGGGGCTACGAGCAGTACTTC. Its translation: CSARDKGQGGYEQYF.

This clonotype was recorded a few times. This rearrangement joins TRBV12-3 or TRBV12-4 to TRBJ2-7; tentatively, D is TRBD1 (6 bases). The CDR3 extends over 15 amino acids. Deletions cut 4 bases from V and 3 bases from J, with 16 bases between. CDR3 amino acids: CASSSYRDNNYEQYF. CDR3 DNA: TGTGCCAGCAGTTCGTACCGGGACAACAACTACGAGCAGTACTTC.

This rearrangement joins TRBV12-3 or TRBV12-4 to TRBJ2-2; maybe TRBD2 (6 bases). This CDR3 is built from 17 residues. Trimming shortened V by 3 bases and J by 4 bases, and 18 bases separated the two germline ends. The DNA of the CDR3 is TGTGCCAGCAGTTTTTTCGCTGGCGGGAAGAGCACCGGGGAGCTGTTTTTT. Protein product: CASSFFAGGKSTGELFF.

In this sample, this clonotype turned up a few times. The chain links TRBV28 to TRBJ2-7, with TRBD2 matching 9 bases. Trimming cost V 6 bases and J 4 bases; bases outside gene matches: 10. Germline lookup yields CDR1 MDHEN and CDR2 SYDVKM. The CDR3 sequence is 15 residues long. CDR3 sequence (DNA): TGTGCCAGCAGCGCAGGACTAGCGCGCCTTTACGAGCAGTACTTC. Translating gives CASSAGLARLYEQYF.